The 10 T cell receptor beta chains below come from one sample, sequenced in a study of blood T cell repertoires in COVID-19. Only in-frame clones appear in the TCRdb table, and some are missing; sequencing was by immunoSEQ multiplex PCR. The table shows 150,000 to 200,000 clones, with about 81% occurring only once. Sequenced sample: peripheral blood. The receptors were sampled from an elderly woman with acute or convalescent COVID-19.

This sequence joins TRBV6-5 and TRBJ2-3; D is undetermined. The CDR3 loop spans 14 amino acids. V was shortened by 5 bases and J by 1 base, with 10 bases between the two germline ends. In germline, CDR1 is MNHEY, CDR2 SVGAGI. The chain's CDR3 is CASSPGPGTDTQYF. CDR3 DNA sequence: TGTGCCAGCAGTCCGGGTCCTGGCACAGATACGCAGTATTTT.

V and J are TRBV19 and TRBJ1-4; D is ambiguous. Trimming removed 6 bases from V and 5 bases from J, with 10 bases in between. Per germline, CDR1 LNHDA and CDR2 SQIVND (reference sequence). The CDR3 runs to 13 residues. The CDR3 DNA reads as TGTGCCAGTAGAGGACTTCTGAATGAAAAACTGTTTTTT. It encodes CASRGLLNEKLFF.

CDR3 loop: CASSLEYGGGAGNTGELFF. The CDR3 bases are TGTGCCAGCAGCTTAGAGTACGGCGGTGGAGCGGGGAACACCGGGGAGCTGTTTTTT. V gene TRBV11-3 combines with J gene TRBJ2-2; possibly TRBD2 for D (6 bases). CDR1 and CDR2 from the germline V gene are SGHNT and YENEEA. V was cut by 0 bases and J by 1 base, with 18 bases left in between. This CDR3 contains 19 residues.

This clone has only one observation. The chain couples TRBV6-5 to TRBJ2-7; D not resolved. CDR1 and CDR2 from the germline V gene are MNHEY and SVGAGI. This CDR3 is 11 amino acids long. Trimming took 6 bases from V and 0 from J, leaving 3 bases between them. The CDR3 region has the DNA TGTGCCAGCAGGAGCTCCTACGAGCAGTACTTC. This codes for CASRSSYEQYF.

J is TRBJ1-1 and V is TRBV7-9; D might be TRBD1 (5 bases). The CDR3 contains 14 residues. Trimming took 2 bases from V and 5 from J, leaving 12 bases between them. The germline V gene has CDR1 SEHNR and CDR2 FQNEAQ (reference sequence). CDR3 protein: CASSLNVGGTEAFF. The CDR3 DNA follows: TGTGCCAGCAGCTTAAACGTCGGGGGAACTGAAGCTTTCTTT.

The CDR3 sequence: CASSLVNSPLHF. The DNA of the CDR3 is TGTGCCAGCAGCCTAGTGAATTCACCCCTCCACTTT. The J gene is TRBJ1-6, the V gene TRBV5-4; no clear D. Germline CDR1 SGHNT, CDR2 YYREEE (reference sequence). CDR3 size: 12 residues. V lost 4 bases to trimming and J lost 7 bases, with 6 bases between them.

The V call is TRBV6-4, the J call TRBJ2-2; D gene uncertain. Germline V gene data show CDR1 as MRHNA and CDR2 as SNTAGT. This CDR3 has 13 residues. The germline V and J ends were trimmed by 3 bases and 1 base, with 3 bases remaining between them. CDR3 in amino acids: CASSDRNTGELFF. CDR3 nucleotide sequence: TGTGCCAGCAGTGATCGGAACACCGGGGAGCTGTTTTTT.

This chain links TRBV10-3 with TRBJ2-5; TRBD2 matches 14 bases. There are 15 residues in the CDR3. V shed 6 bases, J shed 5 bases, and the junction held 5 bases outside the gene matches. CDR1 and CDR2 from the germline V gene are ENHRY and SYGVKD. CDR3: CAISPRTSGGETQYF. The CDR3 DNA sequence: TGTGCCATCAGCCCTCGGACTAGCGGGGGGGAGACCCAGTACTTC.

This clone was found once. The V and J genes are TRBV11-2 and TRBJ1-5; TRBD1 aligns across 8 bases. The V gene's germline CDR1 is SGHAT and CDR2 FQNNGV. The CDR3 has 17 residues. J lost 5 bases, V lost 5 bases, and 14 bases had no gene match. For the CDR3, the DNA is TGTGCCAGCAGCCTCCTCCGGTGGACAGGGTATCATCAGCCCCAGCATTTT. Protein product: CASSLLRWTGYHQPQHF.

This clone was recorded only once. The chain carries TRBV7-9 and TRBJ2-1; TRBD2 is a possible D gene (6 bases). V shed 5 bases and J shed 5 bases, with 13 bases lying between them. From germline, CDR1 is SEHNR and CDR2 FQNEAQ (reference sequence). The length of the CDR3 is 14 residues. The CDR3 coding sequence is TGTGCCAGCAGCCCTTCGACTAGGAACAATGAGCAGTTCTTC. This translates into CASSPSTRNNEQFF.